This is a list of T cell receptor beta chains from one sample in a study of blood T cells in healthy people across ages. From the 5' RACE reads, TCRdb called clonotypes with MiXCR, one entry per CDR3 protein. The table records over 550,000 distinct CDR3 sequences, about 30% of them present only once. Material for sequencing was blood. The source of these receptors is a woman aged 80 or over in good health. Both conserved end residues are part of each CDR3. The order of the fields is clone size, V gene, D gene, CDR3 length, J gene, CDR3 DNA, CDR3 protein. D genes are given only for firm matches. Size values are once, few and many counts, or a class for expanded clones, and some rows have none.

abundance: once; v_gene: TRBV6-1; d_gene: TRBD1; len: 14; j_gene: TRBJ1-1; CDR3nt: TGTGCCAGCAGTGTACGGACAGGGCAGAGTGAAGCTTTCTTT; CDR3aa: CASSVRTGQSEAFF
abundance: few; v_gene: TRBV19; d_gene: -; len: 13; j_gene: TRBJ2-7; CDR3nt: TGTGCCAGTAGTACCTTTCCGGGCAGCGAGCAGTACTTC; CDR3aa: CASSTFPGSEQYF
abundance: -; v_gene: TRBV9; d_gene: TRBD1; len: 15; j_gene: TRBJ1-2; CDR3nt: TGTGCCAGCAGCGAGGGAGTGACAGGGGGTCTTGGCTACACCTTC; CDR3aa: CASSEGVTGGLGYTF
abundance: many; v_gene: TRBV28; d_gene: TRBD1; len: 16; j_gene: TRBJ2-7; CDR3nt: TGTGCCAGCATAGCAGCCGCCGGGACAGGGGCCTACGAGCAGTACTTC; CDR3aa: CASIAAAGTGAYEQYF
abundance: -; v_gene: TRBV6-1; d_gene: -; len: 13; j_gene: TRBJ1-2; CDR3nt: TGTCCCAGCAGTTTACAGGGTGACTATGGCCACACCTTC; CDR3aa: CPSSLQGDYGHTF
abundance: many; v_gene: TRBV6-6; d_gene: -; len: 12; j_gene: TRBJ2-7; CDR3nt: TGTGCCAGTTCAGGGGCCGGCTACGAGCAGTACTTC; CDR3aa: CASSGAGYEQYF
abundance: many; v_gene: TRBV9; d_gene: -; len: 14; j_gene: TRBJ2-7; CDR3nt: TGTGCCAGCAGCAACTCCGGGACAAACTACGAGCAGTACTTC; CDR3aa: CASSNSGTNYEQYF
abundance: -; v_gene: TRBV18; d_gene: -; len: 13; j_gene: TRBJ1-2; CDR3nt: TGTGCCAGCTCACCAGACTCGACAGGTGGCTACACCTTC; CDR3aa: CASSPDSTGGYTF
abundance: many; v_gene: TRBV27; d_gene: -; len: 14; j_gene: TRBJ2-3; CDR3nt: TGTGCCAGCCGCAGAATCTCTAGCACAGATACGCAGTATTTT; CDR3aa: CASRRISSTDTQYF
abundance: many; v_gene: TRBV7-9; d_gene: TRBD2; len: 15; j_gene: TRBJ2-3; CDR3nt: TGTGCCAGCAGCTTAGAGGGAGGGGCCCTGGATACGCAGTATTTT; CDR3aa: CASSLEGGALDTQYF
abundance: many; v_gene: TRBV6-1; d_gene: -; len: 15; j_gene: TRBJ2-7; CDR3nt: TGTGCCAGCAGTGAAACCCGGGGGCACGGGTACGAGCAGTACTTC; CDR3aa: CASSETRGHGYEQYF
abundance: -; v_gene: TRBV7-3; d_gene: TRBD1; len: 19; j_gene: TRBJ2-1; CDR3nt: TGTGCCAGCAGCCTAGCCGGGACAGGGATGGGCGCTACGGGCAATGAGCAGTTCTTC; CDR3aa: CASSLAGTGMGATGNEQFF
abundance: -; v_gene: TRBV19; d_gene: -; len: 12; j_gene: TRBJ1-5; CDR3nt: TGTGCCAGTAGTACCCGGGATCAGCCCCAGCATTTT; CDR3aa: CASSTRDQPQHF
abundance: many; v_gene: TRBV19; d_gene: TRBD1; len: 14; j_gene: TRBJ2-5; CDR3nt: TGTGCCAGTAGTAGGGACAGGGTCGTTGAGACCCAGTACTTC; CDR3aa: CASSRDRVVETQYF
abundance: few; v_gene: TRBV14; d_gene: -; len: 15; j_gene: TRBJ1-4; CDR3nt: TGTGCCAGCAGCCGGGGGGTTGCAACTAATGAAAAACTGTTTTTT; CDR3aa: CASSRGVATNEKLFF
abundance: few; v_gene: TRBV24-1; d_gene: TRBD1; len: 16; j_gene: TRBJ1-5; CDR3nt: TGTGCCACCAGTGATGGGGCAGGGGGCTTTAATCAGCCCCGGCATTTT; CDR3aa: CATSDGAGGFNQPRHF
abundance: many; v_gene: TRBV12-3/TRBV12-4; d_gene: TRBD1; len: 15; j_gene: TRBJ1-2; CDR3nt: TGTGCCAGCAGTTTTAAGACAGGGGGATTAGGTGGCTACACCTTC; CDR3aa: CASSFKTGGLGGYTF
abundance: few; v_gene: TRBV27; d_gene: TRBD2; len: 17; j_gene: TRBJ2-2; CDR3nt: TGTGCCAGCAGTTTATCGACGGGGGGGCCGGGTCCCGGGGAGCTGTTTTTT; CDR3aa: CASSLSTGGPGPGELFF
abundance: many; v_gene: TRBV5-1; d_gene: TRBD1; len: 16; j_gene: TRBJ2-7; CDR3nt: TGCGCCAGCAGCTTTTTTGGGGACAGAAGGATCTACGAGCAGTACTTC; CDR3aa: CASSFFGDRRIYEQYF
abundance: many; v_gene: TRBV5-1; d_gene: -; len: 13; j_gene: TRBJ2-1; CDR3nt: TGCGCCAGCAGCTTGAAGGTCAACAATGAGCAGTTCTTC; CDR3aa: CASSLKVNNEQFF
abundance: many; v_gene: TRBV4-3; d_gene: -; len: 16; j_gene: TRBJ1-2; CDR3nt: TGCGCCAGCAGCCCTTCGGCAGGGTTTACTAACTATGGCTACACCTTC; CDR3aa: CASSPSAGFTNYGYTF
abundance: many; v_gene: TRBV6-5; d_gene: -; len: 11; j_gene: TRBJ2-7; CDR3nt: TGTGCCAGCAGTTATTCCCACGAGCAGTACTTC; CDR3aa: CASSYSHEQYF
abundance: -; v_gene: TRBV6-1; d_gene: TRBD1; len: 15; j_gene: TRBJ1-5; CDR3nt: TGTGCCAGCAGTGGAGGCGGGACAGGGAATCAGCCCCAGCATTTT; CDR3aa: CASSGGGTGNQPQHF
abundance: many; v_gene: TRBV7-2; d_gene: -; len: 14; j_gene: TRBJ1-5; CDR3nt: TGTGCCAGCAGCCCTTACAGAGGCAATCAGCCCCAGCATTTT; CDR3aa: CASSPYRGNQPQHF
abundance: few; v_gene: TRBV7-9; d_gene: -; len: 14; j_gene: TRBJ1-2; CDR3nt: TGTGCCAGCAGCACGGTGACAGCTGCGTCGGGCTACACCTTC; CDR3aa: CASSTVTAASGYTF
abundance: many; v_gene: TRBV11-1; d_gene: -; len: 13; j_gene: TRBJ1-5; CDR3nt: TGTGCCAGCAGCCGCTCTACCAACCAGCCCCAGCATTTT; CDR3aa: CASSRSTNQPQHF
abundance: -; v_gene: TRBV15; d_gene: -; len: 12; j_gene: TRBJ2-5; CDR3nt: TGTGCCACCGCGAGACATGAGGGGACCCAGTACTTC; CDR3aa: CATARHEGTQYF
abundance: -; v_gene: TRBV7-2; d_gene: -; len: 14; j_gene: TRBJ2-5; CDR3nt: TGTGCCAGCAGCCGAGACGTTTTTTTGGAGACCCAGTACTTC; CDR3aa: CASSRDVFLETQYF
abundance: -; v_gene: TRBV29-1; d_gene: TRBD1; len: 11; j_gene: TRBJ2-1; CDR3nt: TGCAGCGTTGAGATAGGACAGGGACGGTTCTTC; CDR3aa: CSVEIGQGRFF
abundance: -; v_gene: TRBV10-3; d_gene: TRBD1; len: 14; j_gene: TRBJ1-5; CDR3nt: TGTGCCATCAGTGGGGGGGACAGATTTCAGCCCCAGCATTTT; CDR3aa: CAISGGDRFQPQHF
abundance: -; v_gene: TRBV12-3/TRBV12-4; d_gene: TRBD1; len: 14; j_gene: TRBJ2-3; CDR3nt: TGTGCCAGCAGTAAACAGGGGGCATTAGATACGCAGTATTTT; CDR3aa: CASSKQGALDTQYF
abundance: many; v_gene: TRBV7-2; d_gene: TRBD1; len: 15; j_gene: TRBJ2-7; CDR3nt: TGTGCCAGCAGCTCACGGGACAGGGGTCCCTACGAGCAGTACTTC; CDR3aa: CASSSRDRGPYEQYF
abundance: -; v_gene: TRBV5-1; d_gene: TRBD1; len: 14; j_gene: TRBJ1-2; CDR3nt: TGCGCCAGCAGTCCGGGACAGGGGTTTCATGGCTACACCTTC; CDR3aa: CASSPGQGFHGYTF
abundance: many; v_gene: TRBV20-1; d_gene: TRBD1; len: 15; j_gene: TRBJ2-5; CDR3nt: TGCAGTGCCTCACAGGGGGGTGCTACGTTAGGGACCCAGTACTTC; CDR3aa: CSASQGGATLGTQYF
abundance: many; v_gene: TRBV5-1; d_gene: TRBD2; len: 16; j_gene: TRBJ2-1; CDR3nt: TGCGCCAGCAGCTTGGAAGGACTAGCGGGTCACAATGAGCAGTTCTTC; CDR3aa: CASSLEGLAGHNEQFF
abundance: -; v_gene: TRBV10-3; d_gene: TRBD1; len: 17; j_gene: TRBJ1-3; CDR3nt: TGTGCCATCAGTGAGACCGGGACAGGGAGCTCTGGAAACACCATATATTTT; CDR3aa: CAISETGTGSSGNTIYF
abundance: -; v_gene: TRBV3-1; d_gene: -; len: 16; j_gene: TRBJ2-5; CDR3nt: TGTGCCAGCAGCCAAGGAAAAATGGGATACCAAGAGACCCAGTACTTC; CDR3aa: CASSQGKMGYQETQYF
abundance: many; v_gene: TRBV7-2; d_gene: -; len: 15; j_gene: TRBJ2-4; CDR3nt: TGTGCCAGCAGGGGAGGGGGGGGAGCCAAAAACATTCAGTACTTC; CDR3aa: CASRGGGGAKNIQYF
abundance: many; v_gene: TRBV20-1; d_gene: TRBD1; len: 14; j_gene: TRBJ1-2; CDR3nt: TGCAGTGCTAATAGGGGACAGGCGCTCTATGGCTACACCTTC; CDR3aa: CSANRGQALYGYTF
abundance: once; v_gene: TRBV29-1; d_gene: -; len: 13; j_gene: TRBJ2-7; CDR3nt: TGCAGCGTTGCGGCAAAGGTTTCCTACGAGCAGTACTTC; CDR3aa: CSVAAKVSYEQYF
abundance: -; v_gene: TRBV11-2; d_gene: TRBD2; len: 18; j_gene: TRBJ2-5; CDR3nt: TGTGCCAGCAGCCACAACCCTAAGACTAGCGGGGCATTAGAGACCCAGTACTTC; CDR3aa: CASSHNPKTSGALETQYF
abundance: many; v_gene: TRBV27; d_gene: TRBD2; len: 16; j_gene: TRBJ2-1; CDR3nt: TGTGCCAGCAGTTTATCAGGACTAGCGACCTACAATGAGCAGTTCTTC; CDR3aa: CASSLSGLATYNEQFF
abundance: many; v_gene: TRBV10-3; d_gene: -; len: 16; j_gene: TRBJ1-6; CDR3nt: TGTGCCATCAGTGAGGGGGGACTGAGATATAATTCACCCCTCCACTTT; CDR3aa: CAISEGGLRYNSPLHF
abundance: -; v_gene: TRBV20-1; d_gene: -; len: 14; j_gene: TRBJ1-2; CDR3nt: TGCAGTGCTAGTGGCCATGGGGGAACCTATGGCTACACCTTC; CDR3aa: CSASGHGGTYGYTF
abundance: many; v_gene: TRBV27; d_gene: -; len: 14; j_gene: TRBJ2-3; CDR3nt: TGTGCCAGCAGTTTAGGCTCAGGGGCAGATACGCAGTATTTT; CDR3aa: CASSLGSGADTQYF
abundance: many; v_gene: TRBV12-3/TRBV12-4; d_gene: TRBD1; len: 14; j_gene: TRBJ2-5; CDR3nt: TGTGCCAGCAGTTTCTGGGGACAGGGGGAGACCCAGTACTTC; CDR3aa: CASSFWGQGETQYF
abundance: -; v_gene: TRBV20-1; d_gene: TRBD2; len: 12; j_gene: TRBJ2-1; CDR3nt: TGCAGTGCTGAGACTAGCTTCAATGAGCAGTTCTTC; CDR3aa: CSAETSFNEQFF
abundance: -; v_gene: TRBV24-1; d_gene: -; len: 15; j_gene: TRBJ2-3; CDR3nt: TGTGCCACCAGTGATCCCGGGGGGCCCACAGATACGCAGTATTTT; CDR3aa: CATSDPGGPTDTQYF
abundance: -; v_gene: TRBV5-6; d_gene: TRBD2; len: 18; j_gene: TRBJ2-2; CDR3nt: TGTGCCAGCAGCCCTCCCGAAGCGGGGGGCCTGAACGCCGGGGAGCTGTTTTTT; CDR3aa: CASSPPEAGGLNAGELFF
abundance: many; v_gene: TRBV7-2; d_gene: -; len: 16; j_gene: TRBJ2-4; CDR3nt: TGTGCCAGCAGCTTAGAAGGGCCCTTAGCCAAAAACATTCAGTACTTC; CDR3aa: CASSLEGPLAKNIQYF
abundance: -; v_gene: TRBV7-2; d_gene: -; len: 14; j_gene: TRBJ1-5; CDR3nt: TGTGCCAGCAGCCCCCAGAACGACGCGCAGCCCCAGCATTTT; CDR3aa: CASSPQNDAQPQHF
abundance: -; v_gene: TRBV4-2; d_gene: TRBD2; len: 18; j_gene: TRBJ2-1; CDR3nt: TGTGCCAGCAGCCAGGGGGGGCTAGCGGGGGAGGGTGGCAATGAGCAGTTCTTC; CDR3aa: CASSQGGLAGEGGNEQFF
abundance: many; v_gene: TRBV7-9; d_gene: -; len: 17; j_gene: TRBJ2-3; CDR3nt: TGTGCCAGCAGCCGCCGAGACGGGCCTCCCACGAGAGATACGCAGTATTTT; CDR3aa: CASSRRDGPPTRDTQYF